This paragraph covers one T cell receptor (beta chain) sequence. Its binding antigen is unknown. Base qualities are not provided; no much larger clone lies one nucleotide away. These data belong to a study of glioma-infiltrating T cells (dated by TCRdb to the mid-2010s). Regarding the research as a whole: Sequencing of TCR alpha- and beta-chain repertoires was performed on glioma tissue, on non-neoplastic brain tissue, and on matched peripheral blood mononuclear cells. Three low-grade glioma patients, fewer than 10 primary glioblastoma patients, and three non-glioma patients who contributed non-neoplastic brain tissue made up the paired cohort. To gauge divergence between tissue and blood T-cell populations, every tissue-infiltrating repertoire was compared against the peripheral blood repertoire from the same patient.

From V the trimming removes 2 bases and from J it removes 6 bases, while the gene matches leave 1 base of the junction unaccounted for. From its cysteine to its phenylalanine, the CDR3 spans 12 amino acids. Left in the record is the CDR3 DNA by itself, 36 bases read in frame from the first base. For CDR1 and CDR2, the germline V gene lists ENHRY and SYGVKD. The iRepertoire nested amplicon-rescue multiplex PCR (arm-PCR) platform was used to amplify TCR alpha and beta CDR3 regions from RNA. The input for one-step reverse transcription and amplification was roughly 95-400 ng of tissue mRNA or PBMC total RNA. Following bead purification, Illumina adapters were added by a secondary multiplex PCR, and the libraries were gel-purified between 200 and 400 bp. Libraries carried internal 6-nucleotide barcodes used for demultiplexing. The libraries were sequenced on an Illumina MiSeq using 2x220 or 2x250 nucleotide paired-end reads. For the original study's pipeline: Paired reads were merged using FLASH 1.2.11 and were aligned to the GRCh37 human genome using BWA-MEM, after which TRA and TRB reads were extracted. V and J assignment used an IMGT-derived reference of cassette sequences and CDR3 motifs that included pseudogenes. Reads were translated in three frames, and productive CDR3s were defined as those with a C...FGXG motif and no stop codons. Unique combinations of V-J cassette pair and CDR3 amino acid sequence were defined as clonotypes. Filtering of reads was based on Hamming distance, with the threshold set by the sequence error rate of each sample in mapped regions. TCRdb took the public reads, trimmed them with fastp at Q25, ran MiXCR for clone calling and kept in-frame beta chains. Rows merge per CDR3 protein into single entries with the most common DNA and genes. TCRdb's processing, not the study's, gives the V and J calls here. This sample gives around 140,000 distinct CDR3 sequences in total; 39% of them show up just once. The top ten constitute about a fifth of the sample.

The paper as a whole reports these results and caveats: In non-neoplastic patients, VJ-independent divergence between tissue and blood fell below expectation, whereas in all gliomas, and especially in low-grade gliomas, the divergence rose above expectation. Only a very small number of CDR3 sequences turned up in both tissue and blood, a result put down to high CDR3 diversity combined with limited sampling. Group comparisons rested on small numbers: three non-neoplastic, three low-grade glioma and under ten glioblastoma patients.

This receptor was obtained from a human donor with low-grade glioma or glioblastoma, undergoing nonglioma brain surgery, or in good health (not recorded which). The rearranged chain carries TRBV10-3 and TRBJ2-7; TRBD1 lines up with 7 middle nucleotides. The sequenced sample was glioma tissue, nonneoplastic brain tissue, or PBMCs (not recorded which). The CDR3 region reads CAISERGREQYF. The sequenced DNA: TGTGCCATCAGTGAGAGGGGGCGCGAGCAGTACTTC.